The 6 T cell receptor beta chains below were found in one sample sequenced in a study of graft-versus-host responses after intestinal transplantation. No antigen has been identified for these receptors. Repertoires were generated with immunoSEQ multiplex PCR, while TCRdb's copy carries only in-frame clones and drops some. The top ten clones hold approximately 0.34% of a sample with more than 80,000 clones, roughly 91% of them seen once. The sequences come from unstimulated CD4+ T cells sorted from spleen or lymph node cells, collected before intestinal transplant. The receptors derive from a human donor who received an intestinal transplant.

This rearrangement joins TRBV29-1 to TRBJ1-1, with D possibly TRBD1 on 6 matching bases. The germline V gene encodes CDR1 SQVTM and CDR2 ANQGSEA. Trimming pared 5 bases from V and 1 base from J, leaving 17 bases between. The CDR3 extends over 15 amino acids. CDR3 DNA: TGCAGCGTTCGGTATAGGGACACATGGAACACTGAAGCTTTCTTT. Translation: CSVRYRDTWNTEAFF.

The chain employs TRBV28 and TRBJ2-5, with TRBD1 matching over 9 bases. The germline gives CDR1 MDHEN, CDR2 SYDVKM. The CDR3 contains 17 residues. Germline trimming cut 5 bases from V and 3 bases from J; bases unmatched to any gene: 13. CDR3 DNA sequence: TGTGCCAGCAGTCGCACCTGGACAGGGGCATGGAAAGAGACCCAGTACTTC. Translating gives CASSRTWTGAWKETQYF.

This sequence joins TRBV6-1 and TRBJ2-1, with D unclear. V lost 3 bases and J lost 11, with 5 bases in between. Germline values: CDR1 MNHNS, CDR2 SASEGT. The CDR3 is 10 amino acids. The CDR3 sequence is CASSEEQQFF. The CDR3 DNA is TGTGCCAGCAGTGAGGAGCAGCAGTTCTTC.

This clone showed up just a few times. In DNA form, the CDR3 reads TGTGCCAGCAGCAGAACCTTGACAGGGGAGGGCGAGCAGTACTTC. It specifies CASSRTLTGEGEQYF. V usage is TRBV7-9 and J usage is TRBJ2-7, with D possibly TRBD1 on 8 matching bases. V lost 5 bases and J 6 bases, leaving 20 bases between the germline ends. Germline assignment: CDR1 SEHNR and CDR2 FQNEAQ (reference sequence). CDR3 size: 15 residues.

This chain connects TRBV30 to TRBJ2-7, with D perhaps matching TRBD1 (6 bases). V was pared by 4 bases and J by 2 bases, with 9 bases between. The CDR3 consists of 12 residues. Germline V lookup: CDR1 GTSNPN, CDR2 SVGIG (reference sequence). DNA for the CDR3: TGTGCCTGGAAGAGGGGGACCTACGAGCAGTACTTC. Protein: CAWKRGTYEQYF.

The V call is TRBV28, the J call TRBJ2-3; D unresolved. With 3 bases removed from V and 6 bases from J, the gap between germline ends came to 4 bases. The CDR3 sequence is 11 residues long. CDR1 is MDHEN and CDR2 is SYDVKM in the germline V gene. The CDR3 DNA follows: TGTGCCAGCAGTTTTCAGGATACGCAGTATTTT. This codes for CASSFQDTQYF.